Listed below are T cell receptor beta chains from one sample, sequenced in a study of blood T cell repertoires in COVID-19. Clones were sequenced by immunoSEQ multiplex PCR, and TCRdb holds only the in-frame ones, with some missing. The top ten clones hold about 7% of a sample with 150,000 to 200,000 clones, 80% of them seen once. Specimen: peripheral blood. The receptors were gathered from a man aged 65 to 85 with active or convalescent COVID-19. Each CDR3 is given with its conserved first and last residue. The D gene is left open where the match is weak. Expanded clones are given a class, and other clones once, few, many or no size at all.

D	length	size	J	V	DNA	CDR3
TRBD1	15	few	TRBJ2-3	TRBV30	TGTGCCTGGAGTGGACAGGGAAGTCGGGCAGATACGCAGTATTTT	CAWSGQGSRADTQYF
.	15	.	TRBJ2-1	TRBV9	TGTGCCAGCAGCGTAACGGGTAGCGGCTACAATGAGCAGTTCTTC	CASSVTGSGYNEQFF
.	13	.	TRBJ1-1	TRBV7-7	TGTGCCAGCAGCGAGGACAGGAACACTGAAGCTTTCTTT	CASSEDRNTEAFF
TRBD1	15	once	TRBJ1-2	TRBV5-1	TGCGCCAGCAGGCCGGGACAGGGAAATAACTATGGCTACACCTTC	CASRPGQGNNYGYTF
TRBD1	12	.	TRBJ1-5	TRBV30	TGTGCCTGGAGGACAGGGAACCAGCCCCAGCATTTT	CAWRTGNQPQHF
TRBD1	14	.	TRBJ1-1	TRBV25-1	TGTGCCAGCAGTGAAGGGACAGTGAACACTGAAGCTTTCTTT	CASSEGTVNTEAFF
TRBD2	15	.	TRBJ2-1	TRBV3-1/TRBV3-2	TGTGCCAGCAACGGGGGGCCTAGCGGGGACCAATGGCAGTTCTTC	CASNGGPSGDQWQFF
TRBD1	14	.	TRBJ1-1	TRBV27	TGTGCCAGCAGCCGGACAGGGGGAAACACTGAAGCTTTCTTT	CASSRTGGNTEAFF
.	16	.	TRBJ2-3	TRBV11-2	TGTGCCAGCAGCCGCCTTCCGGGACTCCTTCCCGATACGCAGTATTTT	CASSRLPGLLPDTQYF
.	15	.	TRBJ1-5	TRBV21-1	TGTGCCAGCAGCAAAGAGGAGACGACTAAAGACGCCCAGCATTTT	CASSKEETTKDAQHF
.	14	.	TRBJ1-1	TRBV11-2	TGTGCCAGCAGTAGGGACTCCGGGTACACTGAAGCTTTCTTT	CASSRDSGYTEAFF
.	16	few	TRBJ1-1	TRBV9	TGTGCCAGCAGGCCCAGGTTAGAGGGGGTGAACACTGAAGCTTTCTTT	CASRPRLEGVNTEAFF
.	13	.	TRBJ1-6	TRBV27	TGTGCCAGCAGCCGACAGGATGATTCACCCCTCCACTTT	CASSRQDDSPLHF
.	12	.	TRBJ1-2	TRBV4-1	TGCGCCAGCAGCCAAGAGAGGTGGGGCTACACCTTC	CASSQERWGYTF
TRBD1	16	.	TRBJ1-4	TRBV10-2	TGCGCCAGCAGTGAGTCGAGGGGGCTTCGAAGTGAAAAACTGTTTTTT	CASSESRGLRSEKLFF
.	12	few	TRBJ1-2	TRBV14	TGTGCCAGCAGCACAACGGGCTATGGCTACACCTTC	CASSTTGYGYTF
.	14	.	TRBJ2-3	TRBV5-4	TGTGCCAGCAGCTTGGGGACAGAAACAGATACGCAGTATTTT	CASSLGTETDTQYF
TRBD2	19	.	TRBJ2-3	TRBV18	TGTGCCAGCTCACCTGTAACACTAGGACTAGCGGGACTCACAGATACGCAGTATTTT	CASSPVTLGLAGLTDTQYF
.	16	.	TRBJ2-1	TRBV27	TGTGCCAGCAGTAGAGAAGCGGGCCTTTCCTACAATGAGCAGTTCTTC	CASSREAGLSYNEQFF
TRBD2	16	.	TRBJ2-1	TRBV5-1	TGCGCCAGCAGCAGAGGACTAGCAGCCTCCTACAATGAGCAGTTCTTC	CASSRGLAASYNEQFF
.	15	.	TRBJ2-5	TRBV18	TGTGCCAGCTCCCGCGGTCTGGGGGCCCAAGAGACCCAGTACTTC	CASSRGLGAQETQYF
.	15	.	TRBJ2-2	TRBV24-1	TGTGCCACCAGTGATGCGGCAGCCAACACCGGGGAGCTGTTTTTT	CATSDAAANTGELFF
TRBD2	16	.	TRBJ2-7	TRBV6-5	TGTGCCAGCAGTTACTCAGCTAGCGGGGGGCCCTACGAGCAGTACTTC	CASSYSASGGPYEQYF
.	15	.	TRBJ2-2	TRBV4-3	TGCGCCAGCAGCCAAGACTTAAGGGGCAACGGGGAGCTGTTTTTT	CASSQDLRGNGELFF